This TCR beta chain appears in the sequencing data of a study of CD8 T cells in Susac syndrome. CDR3 length: 16 amino acids. Germline CDR1 is SGHRS and CDR2 is YFSETQ. V gave up 1 base and J gave up 0 bases, with 13 bases separating them. Sequencing of TCR beta was performed on blood CD8+ T cells and on blood CD4+ T cells. Negative isolation was applied to CD8+ and CD4+ T cells, and FACS enrichment was applied to TEMRA cells. With random hexamers, reverse transcription was performed on about 0.5 to 1 ug of RNA. Multiplex PCR with immunoSEQ amplified the TCR beta CDR3 across 54 Vbeta and 13 Jbeta. TCRdb analysed the immunoSEQ multiplex PCR reads with MiXCR anew, one entry per CDR3 protein. Of roughly 150,000 distinct CDR3 sequences detected, just under 95% appear once; the ten largest clones hold around 0.13%.

The specimen sequenced was CD4+ T cells from PBMCs. The J gene is TRBJ1-1, the V gene TRBV5-1; TRBD1 might be the D (5 bases). The TCR sequence derives from a human donor in good health. CDR3 DNA sequence: TGCGCCAGCAGCTTGCGGTCGGGACGGATGAACACTGAAGCTTTCTTT. Translation: CASSLRSGRMNTEAFF. The whole variable domain, filled in from reference TRBV5-1 and TRBJ1-1, reads KAGVTQTPRYLIKTRGQQVTLSCSPISGHRSVSWYQQTPGQGLQFLFEYFSETQRNKGNFPGRFSGRQFSNSRSEMNVSTLELGDSALYLCASSLRSGRMNTEAFFGQGTRLTVV.